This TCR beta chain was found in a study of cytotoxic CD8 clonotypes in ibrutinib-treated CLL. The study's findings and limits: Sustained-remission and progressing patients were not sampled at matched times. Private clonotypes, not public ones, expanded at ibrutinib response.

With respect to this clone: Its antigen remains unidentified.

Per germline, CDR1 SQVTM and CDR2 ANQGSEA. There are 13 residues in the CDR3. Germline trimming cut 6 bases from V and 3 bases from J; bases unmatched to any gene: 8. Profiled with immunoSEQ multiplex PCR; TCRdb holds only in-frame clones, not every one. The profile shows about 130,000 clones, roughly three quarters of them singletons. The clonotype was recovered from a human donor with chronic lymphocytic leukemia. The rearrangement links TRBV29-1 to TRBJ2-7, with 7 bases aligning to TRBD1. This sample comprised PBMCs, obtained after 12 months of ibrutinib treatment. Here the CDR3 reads CSVTTGTDYEQYF. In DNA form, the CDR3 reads TGCAGCGTAACGACAGGGACGGACTACGAGCAGTACTTC.